The next 18 T cell receptor beta chains were all read from a single sample in a study of PD-1 blockade in mismatch repair-deficient tumors listed by TCRdb under 2017. Library method: the immunoSEQ multiplex PCR assay. TCRdb retrieved this table from immuneACCESS and kept in-frame rearrangements only. Not all clones are present; in checked studies, unresolved V genes account for under half, and no reason is known for the remainder. Across this sample there are 80,000 to 100,000 clones, with roughly 80% seen only once. The ten largest clones capture about 2.4% of the sample. The time point tag for this specimen amounts to: peripheral blood 12 weeks after first pembrolizumab dose. The specimen was peripheral blood, collected 12 weeks after starting pembrolizumab. The receptors shown here come from an adult with mismatch repair-deficient cancer.

The CDR3 sequence: CASSVLGGAWDTGELFF. The DNA of the CDR3 is TGCGCCAGCAGCGTATTAGGGGGCGCGTGGGACACCGGGGAGCTGTTTTTT. The gene calls are TRBV5-1 and TRBJ2-2; 7 positions agree with TRBD1. The V gene's germline CDR1 is SGHRS and CDR2 YFSETQ. V was pared by 4 bases and J by 3 bases, with 12 bases of the junction left unmatched. The CDR3 is made up of 17 amino acids.

V is TRBV2 and J is TRBJ1-1; no firm D call. CDR1 SNHLY and CDR2 FYNNEI come from the germline V gene. This CDR3 spans 14 amino acids. V shed 3 bases and J shed 1 base, with 9 bases lying between them. The CDR3 protein is CASSEFRQNTEAFF. CDR3 DNA: TGTGCCAGCAGTGAGTTCCGGCAGAACACTGAAGCTTTCTTT.

This sequence joins TRBV18 and TRBJ1-1; possible D gene TRBD1, 6 bases. V lost 1 base to trimming and J lost 0 bases, with 12 bases between them. Per the germline V gene, CDR1 is KGHSH and CDR2 is LQKENI. The CDR3 contains 16 residues. In DNA form, the CDR3 reads TGTGCCAGCTCACCACAGCAGGGGTCCATGAACACTGAAGCTTTCTTT. It translates to CASSPQQGSMNTEAFF.

The chain is built from TRBV19 and TRBJ1-5; no reliable D call. The CDR3 length is 18 residues. Germline loops: CDR1 LNHDA, CDR2 SQIVND (reference sequence). V lost 1 base, J lost 9 bases, and 25 bases lay in between. The CDR3 sequence: CASSIVTASTTPLWPQHF. In DNA form, the CDR3 reads TGTGCCAGTAGTATAGTAACGGCTTCTACGACCCCATTGTGGCCCCAGCATTTT.

This clone was observed a few times. The genes are TRBV27 and TRBJ2-1, with 9 bases that match TRBD2. Germline assignment: CDR1 MNHEY and CDR2 SMNVEV (reference sequence). V shed 6 bases, J shed 2 bases, and the junction held 11 bases outside the gene matches. The CDR3 runs to 17 residues. The CDR3 nucleotides read TGTGCCAGCAGAGATCCCCGCGGGACTAGCACCTACAATGAGCAGTTCTTC. Amino acids: CASRDPRGTSTYNEQFF.

The CDR3 spells CASSPGDSWVFGYTF. The CDR3 DNA sequence: TGTGCCAGCAGTCCCGGGGACTCATGGGTTTTCGGCTACACCTTC. This chain connects TRBV7-3 to TRBJ1-2; a weak D match, TRBD1 (5 bases). CDR3 length equals 15 residues. Germline assignment: CDR1 SGHTA and CDR2 FQGTGA. Between the trimmed V and J ends, which lost 6 bases and 8 bases, there was a span of 22 bases.

The chain couples TRBV2 to TRBJ2-6, with 7 bases identical to TRBD1. The CDR3 has 17 residues. Looked up from germline, CDR1 is SNHLY and CDR2 is FYNNEI. V shed 1 base and J 1 base; nucleotides not matched to a gene: 4. The CDR3 loop is CASSEGGQPSGANVLTF. The CDR3 DNA sequence: TGTGCCAGCAGTGAAGGGGGACAGCCTTCTGGGGCCAACGTCCTGACTTTC. The full variable domain, rest sourced from reference TRBV2 and TRBJ2-6, is EPEVTQTPSHQVTQMGQEVILRCVPISNHLYFYWYRQILGQKVEFLVSFYNNEISEKSEIFDDQFSVERPDGSNFTLKIRSTKLEDSAMYFCASSEGGQPSGANVLTFGAGSRLTVL.

The chain combines TRBV11-2 with TRBJ2-7, with 7 nucleotides matching TRBD2. The CDR3 extends over 19 amino acids. Germline lookup yields CDR1 SGHAT and CDR2 FQNNGV. V lost 0 bases and J lost 3; bases outside the gene matches: 17. The CDR3 loop reads CASSLDGTVVGRFGYEQYF. CDR3 nucleotide sequence: TGTGCCAGCAGCTTAGATGGGACGGTCGTCGGGAGGTTCGGCTACGAGCAGTACTTC. Looking up the rest from reference TRBV11-2 and TRBJ2-7 gives the full variable domain: EAGVAQSPRYKIIEKRQSVAFWCNPISGHATLYWYQQILGQGPKLLIQFQNNGVVDDSQLPKDRFSAERLKGVDSTLKIQPAKLEDSAVYLCASSLDGTVVGRFGYEQYFGPGTRLTVT.

The gene calls are TRBV6-1 and TRBJ2-5, with D uncertain. The germline V gene encodes CDR1 MNHNS and CDR2 SASEGT. The CDR3 is made up of 14 amino acids. The V end lost 1 base, the J end lost 5 bases, and 11 bases lay between the germline ends. The CDR3: CASSEEALRETQYF. In nucleotides, the CDR3 is TGTGCCAGCAGTGAAGAAGCGCTCAGGGAGACCCAGTACTTC.

This chain's CDR3 is CSGGQGATEAFF. The DNA for the CDR3 is TGCAGCGGGGGACAGGGGGCCACTGAAGCTTTCTTT. The chain links TRBV29-1 to TRBJ1-1; 12 positions match TRBD1. Per the germline V gene, CDR1 is SQVTM and CDR2 is ANQGSEA. After removal of 7 bases from V and 4 bases from J, the junction contained 1 base not matched to a gene. This CDR3 comprises 12 residues. Full variable domain (rest looked up from reference TRBV29-1 and TRBJ1-1): SAVISQKPSRDICQRGTSLTIQCQVDSQVTMMFWYRQQPGQSLTLIATANQGSEATYESGFVIDKFPISRPNLTFSTLTVSNMSPEDSSIYLCSGGQGATEAFFGQGTRLTVV.

The CDR3 region is CASSHTASREQFF. The CDR3 bases are TGCGCCAGCAGCCATACCGCCTCTAGGGAGCAGTTCTTC. This rearrangement joins TRBV4-3 to TRBJ2-1; D not certain. The germline V and J ends were trimmed by 3 bases and 10 bases, with 13 bases remaining between them. The CDR3 is 13 amino acids. Germline V gene data show CDR1 as LGHNA and CDR2 as YSLEER.

The chain carries TRBV18 and TRBJ2-3, with 9 bases that match TRBD1. The CDR3 is made up of 15 amino acids. Germline V lookup: CDR1 KGHSH, CDR2 LQKENI. V lost 3 bases, J lost 5 bases, and 6 bases stayed unmatched. The CDR3 loop reads CASSPSRDREDTQYF. The DNA for the CDR3 is TGTGCCAGCTCACCGTCCCGGGACAGGGAAGATACGCAGTATTTT.

The chain carries TRBV2 and TRBJ2-7; D tentatively reads TRBD1 or TRBD2 (5 bases each). CDR1 and CDR2 (germline): SNHLY, FYNNEI. The CDR3 contains 15 residues. V was clipped by 4 bases and J by 0 bases, with 13 bases between them. The CDR3 DNA reads TGTGCCAGCAGTGTTGGGACGGATCTCTCCTACGAGCAGTACTTC. It codes for CASSVGTDLSYEQYF.

This clone was picked up a small number of times. V gene TRBV2 combines with J gene TRBJ2-3; 9 nucleotides agree with TRBD2. The CDR3 runs 15 residues. Trimming took 1 base from V and 6 from J; bases not matched to a gene: 5. The V gene's germline CDR1 is SNHLY and CDR2 FYNNEI. CDR3 region: CASSEVAGEVDTQYF. The CDR3 nucleotides are TGTGCCAGCAGTGAAGTAGCGGGAGAGGTGGATACGCAGTATTTT.

The gene calls are TRBV7-2 and TRBJ2-5; 8 bases agree with TRBD2. Germline V gene lookup returns CDR1 SGHTA and CDR2 FQGNSA. With V trimmed by 1 base and J by 5 bases, 18 bases remained unmatched. The CDR3 is 19 residues long. The CDR3 here is CASSLGDGGISGRRETQYF. For the CDR3, the DNA is TGTGCCAGCAGCTTAGGGGATGGGGGTATCAGCGGGAGAAGGGAGACCCAGTACTTC.

The chain links TRBV9 to TRBJ2-3, with unresolved D. Germline V lookup: CDR1 SGDLS, CDR2 YYNGEE. Trimming stripped 1 base from V and 7 bases from J, with 16 bases between. The CDR3 length is 15 residues. For the CDR3, the DNA is TGTGCCAGCAGCGTACAGGACCGCTTAGGGAATACGCAGTATTTT. This sequence encodes CASSVQDRLGNTQYF.

This clone was picked up a small number of times. The J gene is TRBJ2-7, the V gene TRBV2; D not certain. Looked up from germline, CDR1 is SNHLY and CDR2 is FYNNEI. CDR3 size: 11 residues. Trimming took 5 bases from V and 4 from J, leaving 6 bases between them. CDR3 region: CASSYKYEQYF. The DNA for the CDR3 is TGTGCCAGCAGTTACAAATACGAGCAGTACTTC.

The count of this clone is one. The chain recombines TRBV28 with TRBJ1-2; D gene unclear. Per the germline V gene, CDR1 is MDHEN and CDR2 is SYDVKM. Trimming shortened V by 3 bases and J by 1 base, and 9 bases separated the two germline ends. The CDR3 totals 14 residues. The CDR3 here is CASSFRKINYGYTF. Written as DNA, the CDR3 is TGTGCCAGCAGTTTTAGAAAGATTAACTATGGCTACACCTTC.